Below, 7 T cell receptor beta chains from the same sample are listed, as sequenced in a study of naive and memory T cell subsets. An equimolar mix of two oligonucleotides served as the beta constant-region primer for TRBC1 and TRBC2. TCRdb called the UMI-ligation and nested PCR reads again in MiXCR, with one record for every CDR3 protein. The sample has 120,000 to 150,000 distinct CDR3 sequences; approximately 17% are singletons. The material sequenced was naive CD4+ T cells from blood. The receptors shown here come from a human donor in good health.

This clonotype was recorded at least ten times. The V gene is TRBV30, the J gene TRBJ2-1, with 9 bases that match TRBD2. CDR1 GTSNPN and CDR2 SVGIG come from the germline V gene (reference sequence). This CDR3 contains 12 residues. V lost 5 bases, J lost 7 bases, and 3 bases stayed unmatched. In DNA form, the CDR3 reads TGTGCCTGGGCTGGACTAGCGAATGAGCAGTTCTTC. Translating it yields CAWAGLANEQFF.

A few counts support this clonotype. J is TRBJ2-7 and V is TRBV2, with D possibly TRBD2 on 6 matching bases. The CDR3 runs to 16 residues. Germline values: CDR1 SNHLY, CDR2 FYNNEI. The germline V and J ends were trimmed by 6 bases and 2 bases, with 20 bases remaining between them. The CDR3 sequence: CASRTGVERKPYEQYF. Here the CDR3 DNA reads TGTGCCAGCAGGACGGGGGTTGAGCGGAAGCCCTACGAGCAGTACTTC.

This clonotype has just a few counts. This chain joins TRBV18 and TRBJ1-1, with D uncertain. Looked up from germline, CDR1 is KGHSH and CDR2 is LQKENI. Trimming took 4 bases from V and 1 from J, leaving 10 bases between them. This CDR3 spans 14 amino acids. CDR3: CASSLSGENTEAFF. In DNA, the CDR3 is TGTGCCAGCTCACTATCCGGGGAGAACACTGAAGCTTTCTTT. The variable domain in full, completed from reference TRBV18 and TRBJ1-1, reads NAGVMQNPRHLVRRRGQEARLRCSPMKGHSHVYWYRQLPEEGLKFMVYLQKENIIDESGMPKERFSAEFPKEGPSILRIQQVVRGDSAAYFCASSLSGENTEAFFGQGTRLTVV.

V and J are TRBV20-1 and TRBJ2-1; D not certain. Germline CDR1 is DFQATT and CDR2 is SNEGSKA (reference sequence). The CDR3 spans 13 residues. V shed 1 base and J shed 3 bases, with 7 bases lying between them. The CDR3 DNA sequence: TGCAGTGCTAGAGGGGGTCTCTACAATGAGCAGTTCTTC. Translated: CSARGGLYNEQFF.

The rearrangement uses TRBV20-1 and TRBJ2-7; tentative D call: TRBD2 (6 bases). Germline assignment: CDR1 DFQATT and CDR2 SNEGSKA (reference sequence). CDR3 length: 14 amino acids. Trimming shortened V by 5 bases and J by 7 bases, and 21 bases separated the two germline ends. The CDR3 DNA reads as TGCAGTGCTTGCCGGGACTCCACCCTACGGGAGCAGTACTTC. Translating it yields CSACRDSTLREQYF.

This clonotype was observed many times. The J gene is TRBJ2-2, the V gene TRBV6-1; 7 bases are shared with TRBD2. Germline V gene lookup returns CDR1 MNHNS and CDR2 SASEGT. The CDR3 is made up of 15 amino acids. Losses at the gene ends were 10 bases for V and 1 base for J; bases not matched to a gene: 9. CDR3 DNA: TGTGCCACCACTCGGATAGCGGGGAACACCGGGGAGCTGTTTTTT. Its translation: CATTRIAGNTGELFF.

The chain combines TRBV5-1 with TRBJ2-2; 9 bases fit TRBD1. Germline V gene data show CDR1 as SGHRS and CDR2 as YFSETQ. V dropped 4 bases and J dropped 4; count of bases not matched to a gene: 5. The CDR3 runs to 15 residues. CDR3 nucleotide sequence: TGCGCCAGCAGCCCCGGGACAGGGAGCACCGGGGAGCTGTTTTTT. Residues: CASSPGTGSTGELFF.